The clone carrying this T cell receptor beta chain was seen a handful of times. CDR1 SNHLY and CDR2 FYNNEI come from the germline V gene. V lost 3 bases, J lost 4 bases, and 9 bases lay in between. CDR3 length equals 13 residues. The data stem from a study of T-cell reconstitution after alpha-beta-depleted transplantation in children. A library of TCRbeta sequences, prepared with unique molecular identifiers, was generated. In TCRdb, the PCR reads were re-called with MiXCR into one record per CDR3 protein. The data contain a few hundred thousand distinct CDR3 sequences, approximately 9.5% of them singletons.

Source: PBMCs from the stem cell graft donor, taken from the stem cell graft. This TCR came from a human donor who donated a stem cell graft to a child with acute lymphoblastic leukemia. J is TRBJ1-1 and V is TRBV2; D possibly corresponds to TRBD1 (5 bases). CDR3 nucleotide sequence: TGTGCCAGCAGTGAGGACACAGCCACTGAAGCTTTCTTT. Translating it yields CASSEDTATEAFF.